This T cell receptor beta chain was identified in a study of T cells in tumors after PD-1 blockade. Turning to the study itself: Excluded were patients with checkpoint blockade, immunosuppressants, or radiotherapy or other anti-cancer therapy within 4 weeks. During anti-PD-1 treatment, some patients continued daily vismodegib 150 mg.

Repertoires were generated with immunoSEQ multiplex PCR, while TCRdb's copy carries only in-frame clones and drops some. Of tens of thousands of clones in the sample, around four fifths are singletons; the top ten hold 38%. The germline V gene has CDR1 SGHTS and CDR2 YDEGEE. Trimming left V 1 base short and J 0 bases short, with 14 bases between. CDR3 length: 17 amino acids. This clone turned up a few times. The origin of this receptor is a human donor with basal cell carcinoma. Specimen: PBMCs, collected before anti-PD-1 treatment. The chain couples TRBV5-8 to TRBJ1-5; D is unresolved. The CDR3 protein is CASSLMRSDNSNQPQHF. The DNA of the CDR3 is TGTGCCAGCAGCTTGATGCGATCTGATAATAGCAATCAGCCCCAGCATTTT.